This is a list of T cell receptor beta chains from one sample in a study of Ad26.COV2.S vaccination and SARS-CoV-2 variants. Assay used: immunoSEQ multiplex PCR; TCRdb lists only in-frame clones, some missing. Altogether approximately 410,000 clones are present, more than 75% being singletons, with the ten largest covering 3.6%. The sequencing used peripheral blood, collected in a trial of Ad26.COV2.S vaccine versus placebo. Receptors originate from a person between 18 and 60 years old who received the Ad26.COV2.S COVID-19 vaccine or a placebo. CDR3s include the opening cysteine and the closing phenylalanine or tryptophan.

j_call,v_call,cdr3_aa
TRBJ1-6,TRBV19,CASSMGTDNSPLHF
TRBJ2-2,TRBV5-4,CASSSGLAGGRGTGELFF
TRBJ2-3,TRBV11-2,CASSLGSNTQYF
TRBJ1-5,TRBV6-4,CASSGQRTGVFQPQHF
TRBJ1-1,TRBV27,CASIEASGRGTEAFF
TRBJ1-5,TRBV28,CASSGWANQPQHF
TRBJ1-5,TRBV2,CASSDSNQPQHF
TRBJ2-1,TRBV24-1,CATSDLTTSGGEQFF
TRBJ1-6,TRBV7-2,CASSLALSGLDPLHF
TRBJ2-1,TRBV10-3,CAISDPNHNEQFF
TRBJ2-6,TRBV7-6,CASSGRGTGGPGANVLTF
TRBJ2-7,TRBV9,CASSGGGYEQYF
TRBJ2-5,TRBV10-3,CAIAEYQETQYF
TRBJ2-3,TRBV12-3/TRBV12-4,CASSFKWGSQYF
TRBJ2-7,TRBV10-1,CASSLSGNYEQYF
TRBJ2-5,TRBV11-2,CASSLMLVQETQYF
TRBJ1-1,TRBV18,CASSPRTDPGTEAFF